Below, 26 T cell receptor beta chains from the same sample are listed, as sequenced in a study of Ad26.COV2.S vaccination and SARS-CoV-2 variants (dated by TCRdb to the early 2020s). Library creation used the immunoSEQ multiplex PCR assay. The table was pulled from immuneACCESS by TCRdb, which kept in-frame rearrangements only. Such tables lose some clones; where checked, under half of the loss comes from unresolved V genes, and the rest has no known cause. This sample has fewer than 900,000 clones in its table, and about 89% of those were observed once. 1.5% of the sample comes from the top ten. According to the study, the label for this sample's treatment or condition signals: 15 to 20 received Ad26.COV2.S at low or high dose, single or two shots; five or six received placebo; per-sample allocation not given. Repertoires of vaccine and placebo recipients were sequenced from samples taken on day 63 after the first injection.

This material consisted of peripheral blood, taken in a trial of Ad26.COV2.S vaccine versus placebo. The receptors derive from a person between 18 and 65 years old who received the Ad26.COV2.S COVID-19 vaccine or a placebo.

The V gene is TRBV30, the J gene TRBJ1-3; no firm D call. V gave up 5 bases and J gave up 1 base, with 9 bases separating them. The CDR3 covers 13 residues. Per the germline V gene, CDR1 is GTSNPN and CDR2 is SVGIG (reference sequence). The chain's CDR3 is CAWDIGSGNTIYF. The CDR3 nucleotides are TGTGCCTGGGACATAGGGTCTGGAAACACCATATATTTT.

The chain carries TRBV7-9 and TRBJ1-1; D ambiguous. The V end was cut by 4 bases, the J end by 8 bases, with 17 bases between. Per the germline V gene, CDR1 is SEHNR and CDR2 is FQNEAQ (reference sequence). The CDR3 is made up of 14 amino acids. CDR3 in amino acids: CASSYILQRAEAFF. In DNA form, the CDR3 reads TGTGCCAGCAGCTACATCCTACAGCGGGCGGAAGCTTTCTTT.

The V gene is TRBV19, the J gene TRBJ1-4; the match to TRBD1 covers 7 bases. The CDR3 is made up of 14 amino acids. CDR1 and CDR2 (germline): LNHDA, SQIVND (reference sequence). Unmatched junction bases numbered 5, after V lost 5 bases and J lost 5 bases. CDR3 amino acids: CASSYRQGNEKLFF. CDR3 DNA sequence: TGTGCCAGTAGTTACCGACAGGGAAATGAAAAACTGTTTTTT.

Of note for this clone: At one boundary the junction diverges from the germline segment, which might be a read error. The same CDR3 is also encoded by other DNA sequences in this sample. This sequence joins TRBV19 and TRBJ2-2; no reliable D call. The CDR3 covers 12 residues. CDR1 and CDR2 (germline): LNHDA, SQIVND (reference sequence). CDR3: CASSRNTGELFF. CDR3 DNA sequence: TGTGCCAGCAGTAGGAACACCGGGGAGCTGTTTTTT.

The chain joins TRBV12-3 or TRBV12-4 to TRBJ2-2; perhaps TRBD2 as D (5 bases). V gave up 3 bases and J gave up 7 bases, with 9 bases separating them. The CDR3 is 13 residues long. The DNA of the CDR3 is TGTGCCAGCAGTTTTTCGGGGAACGGGGAGCTGTTTTTT. This translates into CASSFSGNGELFF.

The chain is built from TRBV7-9 and TRBJ1-5, with D perhaps TRBD1 (5 bases). With 2 bases removed from V and 10 bases from J, the gap between germline ends came to 18 bases. Germline CDR1 is SEHNR and CDR2 is FQNEAQ (reference sequence). The CDR3 totals 15 residues. The DNA of the CDR3 is TGTGCCAGCAGCTTAAACGGGGCCCAGGCTGGTCCCCAGCATTTT. Its protein is CASSLNGAQAGPQHF.

This chain uses TRBV27 with TRBJ2-1; the D gene is possibly TRBD1 (5 bases). CDR3 length equals 15 residues. Germline values: CDR1 MNHEY, CDR2 SMNVEV (reference sequence). Trimming took 7 bases from V and 5 from J, leaving 18 bases between them. The CDR3 loop reads CASTDRKIFNNEQFF. The CDR3 region has the DNA TGTGCCAGCACTGACAGAAAAATTTTTAACAATGAGCAGTTCTTC.

This clone was observed once. The chain has TRBV12-3 or TRBV12-4 and TRBJ2-7; maybe TRBD2 (5 bases). CDR3 length: 13 amino acids. V lost 6 bases, J lost 6 bases, and 15 bases lay in between. CDR3 nucleotides: TGTGCCAGCAGCCGACTGCAAGAGGGCGAGCAGTACTTC. Encoded protein: CASSRLQEGEQYF.

CDR3 coding DNA: TGCAGCGTTGAACAGGGGGTCTCAGATACGCAGTATTTT. Its translation: CSVEQGVSDTQYF. V usage is TRBV29-1 and J usage is TRBJ2-3, with 7 bases identical to TRBD1. J lost 4 bases, V lost 2 bases, and 3 bases had no gene match. The CDR3 totals 13 residues. In germline, CDR1 is SQVTM, CDR2 ANQGSEA.

This clone was found once. V usage is TRBV30 and J usage is TRBJ1-4; 9 positions match TRBD1. The CDR3 loop spans 14 amino acids. The V gene end was trimmed by 3 bases and the J gene end by 8 bases; junction bases not matched to a gene: 7. CDR1 and CDR2 from the germline V gene are GTSNPN and SVGIG (reference sequence). The CDR3 DNA reads as TGTGCCTGGAGCGCCGGGACAGGGCAAGAAAAACTGTTTTTT. Translation: CAWSAGTGQEKLFF.

The rearrangement uses TRBV19 and TRBJ2-5; 10 positions agree with TRBD2. The V gene end was trimmed by 3 bases and the J gene end by 3 bases; junction bases not matched to a gene: 7. Germline loops: CDR1 LNHDA, CDR2 SQIVND (reference sequence). CDR3 length: 16 amino acids. The CDR3 DNA sequence: TGTGCCAGTAGTATCGGTGACCTAGCGGGGGAAGAGACCCAGTACTTC. Translated: CASSIGDLAGEETQYF. Full variable domain (remainder filled in from reference TRBV19 and TRBJ2-5): DGGITQSPKYLFRKEGQNVTLSCEQNLNHDAMYWYRQDPGQGLRLIYYSQIVNDFQKGDIAEGYSVSREKKESFPLTVTSAQKNPTAFYLCASSIGDLAGEETQYFGPGTRLLVL.

This clone was observed a single time. The J gene is TRBJ1-2, the V gene TRBV19; D remains unclear. This CDR3 comprises 17 residues. Germline loops: CDR1 LNHDA, CDR2 SQIVND (reference sequence). Trimming left V 6 bases short and J 2 bases short, with 22 bases between. In DNA, the CDR3 is TGTGCCAGTAGCTTACGGAACCCCGGCGGAGACAACTATGGCTACACCTTC. It codes for CASSLRNPGGDNYGYTF.

V is TRBV7-8 and J is TRBJ2-3; 9 bases line up with TRBD2. Unmatched junction bases numbered 6, after V lost 4 bases and J lost 1 base. CDR3 length: 16 residues. Per the germline V gene, CDR1 is SGHVS and CDR2 is FQNEAQ. The CDR3 loop reads CASSYMTSGRTDTQYF. CDR3 bases: TGTGCCAGCAGCTATATGACTAGCGGTCGCACAGATACGCAGTATTTT.

The CDR3 DNA is TGTGCCAGCAGACCCCCGGGACTAGAAGGCAATGAGCAGTTCTTC. Translation gives CASRPPGLEGNEQFF. The rearrangement joins TRBV11-2 to TRBJ2-1, with 8 bases identical to TRBD2. This CDR3 comprises 15 residues. V was pared by 6 bases and J by 6 bases, with 10 bases of the junction left unmatched. Germline values: CDR1 SGHAT, CDR2 FQNNGV.

The V and J genes are TRBV19 and TRBJ2-7; 7 nucleotides agree with TRBD1. V lost 3 bases to trimming and J lost 2 bases; unmatched junction nucleotides: 4. This CDR3 spans 14 amino acids. The germline CDR1 and CDR2 sequences are LNHDA and SQIVND (reference sequence). In nucleotides, the CDR3 is TGTGCCAGTAGTATTATAGGGGGCACCTACGAGCAGTACTTC. It codes for CASSIIGGTYEQYF.

The chain combines TRBV12-3 or TRBV12-4 with TRBJ2-2; D not resolved. The CDR3 spans 12 residues. V gave up 2 bases and J gave up 9 bases, with 7 bases separating them. For the CDR3, the DNA is TGTGCCAGCAGTTTATTGGGGAGGGAGCTGTTTTTT. Its protein product is CASSLLGRELFF.

The chain recombines TRBV11-2 with TRBJ2-6; 7 bases line up with TRBD2. V was clipped by 4 bases and J by 2 bases; unmatched bases: 2. The CDR3 totals 15 residues. Germline V gives CDR1 SGHAT, CDR2 FQNNGV. CDR3 coding DNA: TGTGCCAGCAGCTGGGCGGGGGCTGGGGCCAACGTCCTGACTTTC. It codes for CASSWAGAGANVLTF.

The chain links TRBV3-1 (or the pseudogene TRBV3-2) to TRBJ2-2; the match to TRBD2 covers 13 bases. Germline CDR1 and CDR2: LGHDT and YNNKEL (reference sequence). V trimming: 6 bases; J trimming: 7 bases; junction bases outside the gene matches: 8. The CDR3 loop spans 16 amino acids. The CDR3 DNA follows: TGTGCCAGCAGTCCCCGGACTAGCGGGGGAGGCGGGGAGCTGTTTTTT. It encodes CASSPRTSGGGGELFF.

The chain couples TRBV14 to TRBJ1-1; TRBD1 aligns across 7 bases. Germline assignment: CDR1 SGHDN and CDR2 FVKESK. The V and J ends lost 6 bases and 5 bases, in that order; junction bases with no gene match: 6. The CDR3 consists of 13 residues. The CDR3 loop reads CASSRQGGTEAFF. Written as DNA, the CDR3 is TGTGCCAGCAGTCGACAGGGAGGTACTGAAGCTTTCTTT.

V usage is TRBV3-1 (or the pseudogene TRBV3-2) and J usage is TRBJ2-7, with no clear D. V lost 3 bases and J 6 bases, leaving 9 bases between the germline ends. The CDR3 consists of 12 residues. The germline CDR1 and CDR2 sequences are LGHDT and YNNKEL (reference sequence). CDR3 nucleotide sequence: TGTGCCAGCAGCCACGGACCTGGCGAGCAGTACTTC. This encodes CASSHGPGEQYF.

This chain joins TRBV7-2 and TRBJ2-7, with 7 bases that match TRBD2. CDR1 and CDR2 from the germline V gene are SGHTA and FQGNSA. The CDR3 length is 15 residues. With V trimmed by 1 base and J by 4 bases, 7 bases remained unmatched. The CDR3 here is CASSLGGGAAYEQYF. The CDR3 bases are TGTGCCAGCAGCTTAGGGGGGGGAGCGGCTTACGAGCAGTACTTC.

The CDR3 reads CASSYSAGGETQYF. CDR3 DNA: TGTGCCAGCAGTTACTCAGCAGGGGGGGAGACCCAGTACTTC. The chain joins TRBV6-5 to TRBJ2-5; tentative D call: TRBD1 (7 bases). Germline loops: CDR1 MNHEY, CDR2 SVGAGI. This CDR3 spans 14 amino acids. The germline V and J ends were trimmed by 0 bases and 5 bases, with 10 bases remaining between them.

The rearrangement uses TRBV6-5 and TRBJ1-5, with 8 bases aligning to TRBD1. The V gene end was trimmed by 6 bases and the J gene end by 6 bases; junction bases not matched to a gene: 7. Germline CDR1 reads MNHEY; CDR2 reads SVGAGI. The CDR3 extends over 14 amino acids. The CDR3 here is CASSQDRERQPQHF. The CDR3 region has the DNA TGTGCCAGCAGCCAGGACAGGGAACGTCAGCCCCAGCATTTT.

V and J are TRBV30 and TRBJ2-1; 11 bases map to TRBD2. Germline V gene data show CDR1 as GTSNPN and CDR2 as SVGIG (reference sequence). V was clipped by 2 bases and J by 8 bases; unmatched bases: 8. The CDR3 covers 15 residues. CDR3 sequence (DNA): TGTGCCTGGAGTTCGGTTAGCGGGGGGGCCCATGAGCAGTTCTTC. Its translation is CAWSSVSGGAHEQFF.

The gene calls are TRBV12-3 or TRBV12-4 and TRBJ2-5; 8 bases fit TRBD1. This CDR3 spans 13 amino acids. V lost 6 bases and J lost 6; bases outside the gene matches: 6. CDR3: CASRRGQGKTQYF. The CDR3 DNA reads as TGTGCCAGCAGACGTGGACAGGGAAAGACCCAGTACTTC.

This clone was observed a few times. The chain joins TRBV9 to TRBJ1-5, with D perhaps TRBD1 (6 bases). The CDR3 is 14 amino acids. V was shortened by 5 bases and J by 0 bases, with 9 bases between the two germline ends. Germline values: CDR1 SGDLS, CDR2 YYNGEE. The CDR3: CASSRGASNQPQHF. The CDR3 region has the DNA TGTGCCAGCAGTAGGGGGGCTAGCAATCAGCCCCAGCATTTT.